This passage covers 4 T cell receptor beta chains from one sample sequenced in a study of lymphopenia after photon versus proton radiotherapy. Only in-frame clones appear in the TCRdb table, and some are missing; sequencing was by immunoSEQ multiplex PCR. The sample lists 55,000 to 70,000 clones, 92% occurring once. This sample comprised peripheral blood, obtained from a patient treated with photon-based radiotherapy. The receptors originated from a middle-aged woman with cholangiocarcinoma.

This chain links TRBV18 with TRBJ2-7, with D uncertain. V gave up 1 base and J gave up 7 bases, with 11 bases separating them. This CDR3 is 13 amino acids long. The germline CDR1 and CDR2 sequences are KGHSH and LQKENI. CDR3 sequence reads: CASSPRVREEQYF. Here the CDR3 DNA reads TGTGCCAGCTCACCACGGGTCCGTGAGGAGCAGTACTTC.

The gene calls are TRBV9 and TRBJ2-7, with D hard to call. Germline V gene lookup returns CDR1 SGDLS and CDR2 YYNGEE. The CDR3 spans 14 residues. V was cut by 4 bases and J by 2 bases, with 13 bases left in between. The CDR3 loop reads CASSSRQSAYEQYF. CDR3 nucleotides: TGTGCCAGCAGCTCCCGCCAGTCCGCCTACGAGCAGTACTTC.

The chain combines TRBV30 with TRBJ2-7; 7 positions agree with TRBD1. CDR1 GTSNPN and CDR2 SVGIG come from the germline V gene (reference sequence). J lost 0 bases, V lost 2 bases, and 4 bases had no gene match. The CDR3 spans 14 residues. For the CDR3, the DNA is TGTGCCTGGAGTCCGTGGGACAGCTCCTACGAGCAGTACTTC. Translating it yields CAWSPWDSSYEQYF.

The rearrangement uses TRBV2 and TRBJ2-7; weak D call: TRBD1 (5 bases). Germline CDR1 and CDR2: SNHLY and FYNNEI. The V end lost 8 bases, the J end lost 3 bases, and 8 bases lay between the germline ends. This CDR3 has 11 amino acids. The CDR3 sequence: CASGHVYEQYF. For the CDR3, the DNA is TGTGCCAGCGGACACGTCTACGAGCAGTACTTC. Full variable domain (outside the CDR3, taken from reference TRBV2 and TRBJ2-7): EPEVTQTPSHQVTQMGQEVILRCVPISNHLYFYWYRQILGQKVEFLVSFYNNEISEKSEIFDDQFSVERPDGSNFTLKIRSTKLEDSAMYFCASGHVYEQYFGPGTRLTVT.